The rows below give T cell receptor beta chains drawn from one sample of a study of cytomegalovirus exposure and HLA in healthy donors. Data came from immunoSEQ multiplex PCR; TCRdb stores just in-frame clones and leaves some out. Of approximately 82,000 clones listed, 10% are singletons. What was sequenced was PBMCs. These receptors all stem from a man between 60 and 75 years old in good health and CMV-seropositive. The CDR3 runs from the conserved cysteine through the conserved F or W. The D gene is left open where the match is weak. Expanded clones are given a class, and other clones once, few, many or no size at all.

D gene | J gene | clone size | V gene | CDR3 DNA | CDR3 protein
NA | TRBJ1-4 | NA | TRBV19 | TGTGCCAGTAGTATTCCGGCAGGGCCAACTAATGAAAAACTGTTTTTT | CASSIPAGPTNEKLFF
NA | TRBJ2-7 | few | TRBV6-5 | TGTGCCAGCAGTTACTCGAGGCGGGGAGCGGGTCTCGAGCAGTACTTC | CASSYSRRGAGLEQYF
NA | TRBJ2-5 | few | TRBV7-3 | TGTGCCAGCAGCTTAAATGGAGGGCAGGGAAGGTGGGAGACCCAGTACTTC | CASSLNGGQGRWETQYF
NA | TRBJ2-6 | NA | TRBV9 | TGTGCCAGCAGCGCCCTCGGGACTTACTCTGGGGCCAACGTCCTGACTTTC | CASSALGTYSGANVLTF
NA | TRBJ2-3 | few | TRBV19 | TGTGCCAGTAGTATTAGAATAGGGGGAGATACGCAGTATTTT | CASSIRIGGDTQYF
TRBD1 | TRBJ1-2 | NA | TRBV28 | TGTGCCAGCAGTCGGACAGGAAATCCTGGCTACACCTTC | CASSRTGNPGYTF
NA | TRBJ1-5 | few | TRBV6-1 | TGTGCCAGCAGTGAGCAGGGGAGCAATCAGCCCCAGCATTTT | CASSEQGSNQPQHF
NA | TRBJ2-3 | NA | TRBV7-3 | TGTGCCAGCAGCTCTCATGCAGGGGCGAGCACAGATACGCAGTATTTT | CASSSHAGASTDTQYF
NA | TRBJ1-2 | few | TRBV19 | TGTGCCAGTAGTATAGCCGGGACTGGAAACTATGGCTACACCTTC | CASSIAGTGNYGYTF
TRBD1 | TRBJ1-2 | NA | TRBV9 | TGTGCCAGCAGCGTAGGGACAGGTCAAGCTAACTATGGCTACACCTTC | CASSVGTGQANYGYTF
TRBD2 | TRBJ2-1 | few | TRBV29-1 | TGCAGCGTTGAAGAGCCCAGAGAAGCGGGAGATGAGCAGTTCTTC | CSVEEPREAGDEQFF
NA | TRBJ2-5 | NA | TRBV23-1 | TGCGCCAGCAGTCGTCGAACGAGAGAGACCCAGTACTTC | CASSRRTRETQYF
TRBD1 | TRBJ2-2 | NA | TRBV30 | TGTGCCTGGAGTCCGACAGGGGGCTGGGGCGGGGAGCTGTTTTTT | CAWSPTGGWGGELFF
NA | TRBJ2-1 | few | TRBV6-4 | TGTGCCAGCAGTCTGACAGGCTCGGGGGGAACCTACAATGAGCAGTTCTTC | CASSLTGSGGTYNEQFF
TRBD2 | TRBJ2-5 | NA | TRBV4-2 | TGTGCCAGCAGCCAAGTCCCGGGACTAGCGGGAGGGCTGGGTGAGACCCAGTACTTC | CASSQVPGLAGGLGETQYF
NA | TRBJ2-3 | NA | TRBV11-1 | TGTGCCAGCAGCTTTTCGACAGACCATACGCAGTATTTT | CASSFSTDHTQYF
TRBD2 | TRBJ2-3 | NA | TRBV11-2 | TGTGCCAGCAGCCCAATTGGCGGGGGGGCCAGCACAGATACGCAGTATTTT | CASSPIGGGASTDTQYF
NA | TRBJ2-1 | NA | TRBV5-6 | TGTGCCAGCAGCTTGGTGGGGGGAACCAAAAATGAGCAGTTCTTC | CASSLVGGTKNEQFF
NA | TRBJ2-7 | NA | TRBV19 | TGTGCCAGTAGTAGTAGGGGGGGCTACGAGCAGTACTTC | CASSSRGGYEQYF
NA | TRBJ2-5 | NA | TRBV15 | TGTGCCACCAGCAGAGATGGGGGGAGCGAGACCCAGTACTTC | CATSRDGGSETQYF
TRBD1 | TRBJ2-5 | few | TRBV11-1 | TGTGCCAGCAGCTCCCCCCGACAGGGGTCGGAGACCCAGTACTTC | CASSSPRQGSETQYF
TRBD1 | TRBJ1-1 | NA | TRBV5-1 | TGCGCCAGCAGCTTGGCCTCAGGGGGCAACACTGAAGCTTTCTTT | CASSLASGGNTEAFF
NA | TRBJ1-1 | NA | TRBV14 | TGTGCCAGCAACGGGGCGGGGAGCACTGAAGCTTTCTTT | CASNGAGSTEAFF
NA | TRBJ1-3 | few | TRBV27 | TGTGCCAGCAGCCGACAGGCGATACCCTCTGGAAACACCATATATTTT | CASSRQAIPSGNTIYF
NA | TRBJ1-2 | few | TRBV12-5 | TGTGCTAGTGGTTTGGGGACAGTCCCCGGGGGGTATGGCTACACCTTC | CASGLGTVPGGYGYTF
TRBD1 | TRBJ1-1 | few | TRBV5-1 | TGCGCCAGCAGCTCTCAGGGGGCGAACACTGAAGCTTTCTTT | CASSSQGANTEAFF
NA | TRBJ2-1 | few | TRBV20-1 | TGCAGCGGGAGAGGGAATGAGCAGTTCTTC | CSGRGNEQFF
NA | TRBJ1-1 | NA | TRBV27 | TGTGCCAGCAGTTTTAGGGGATCCTACACTGAAGCTTTCTTT | CASSFRGSYTEAFF
TRBD1 | TRBJ1-2 | NA | TRBV2 | TGTGCCAGCAGTGAACGGGGGCAGGGGGTAGGAGGCTACACCTTC | CASSERGQGVGGYTF
TRBD1 | TRBJ2-1 | few | TRBV19 | TGTGCCAGTAGTAGGGACAGGCAGGACAATGAGCAGTTCTTC | CASSRDRQDNEQFF
NA | TRBJ1-2 | NA | TRBV5-1 | TGCGCCAGCAGCTTGGACAGGGTCGGCTACACCTTC | CASSLDRVGYTF
TRBD2 | TRBJ2-7 | NA | TRBV30 | TGTGCCTGGGCTCCCCGGGCTAGCGGAATACTCCGCCACGAGCAGTACTTC | CAWAPRASGILRHEQYF
NA | TRBJ2-3 | NA | TRBV27 | TGTGCCAGCAGTTTAAGTAGCAGGGGAGATACGCAGTATTTT | CASSLSSRGDTQYF
NA | TRBJ1-1 | NA | TRBV6-5 | TGTGCCAGCAGGCCGGGACTGGCGAACACTGAAGCTTTCTTT | CASRPGLANTEAFF
TRBD2 | TRBJ2-7 | few | TRBV29-1 | TGCAGCGTTGATGGGACTAGCGGATCATATTACGAGCAGTACTTC | CSVDGTSGSYYEQYF
NA | TRBJ1-2 | few | TRBV29-1 | TGCAGCGTTGAGATTCTGAGTGGCTACACCTTC | CSVEILSGYTF
TRBD2 | TRBJ2-7 | NA | TRBV6-4 | TGTGCCAGCAGACCAGCGGGAGGGCGCGAGCAGTACTTC | CASRPAGGREQYF
TRBD1 | TRBJ2-5 | few | TRBV4-1 | TGCGCCAGCAGGTCCACTGGGACAGGGTCAGAGACCCAGTACTTC | CASRSTGTGSETQYF